This entry is about one T cell receptor beta chain. It has no known antigen specificity. Nothing much larger sits one base from this clone, and base qualities are not available. cDNA synthesis used template-switch 5'RACE with a primer carrying a 10-nucleotide random unique molecular identifier tagging each TCR transcript. Every sequencing run covered 15-18 subjects and yielded more than 180 million TCR-beta sequences. Total RNA was extracted with the RNeasy kit. The KAPA Real-time Library Amplification kit was used to amplify TCR-beta VDJ regions with primers for the TCR constant region and the 5'RACE anchor. A first PCR added sample indexes and Illumina adaptors, after which a second PCR increased the library yield. After purification with Ampure beads, the TCR product of roughly 650 bp was size-selected on a 2% E-gel SizeSelection system. Before pooling, library quality was assessed on a Bioanalyzer, concentration was determined with Qubit, and library quantification was performed with the Kapa Library Quantification kit. An Illumina HiSeq 2500 was used to sequence the libraries paired-end at 2 x 150 bp. To increase sequence diversity, roughly 23-30% phiX was spiked into each library pool. The paper's data handling went like this. Quality-filtered reads were processed with the UMI-based MiGEC pipeline, and over 80% of raw TCR sequences were removed by the MiGEC pipeline during error correction. VDJ genes were aligned to IMGT germline references, and clonotypes were defined by unique CDR3 amino acid sequence plus V-J genes. VDJtools evaluated clonal expansion, Shannon diversity and CDR3 relatedness (CalcPairwiseDistances, ClusterSamples); CLCbio workbench built phylogenetic trees. Clones with at least 8 unique UMIs were defined as expanded, with this threshold being based on coefficient-of-variation modelling across technical triplicates. The public sequencing data were trimmed at Q25 with fastp and processed into clonotypes with MiXCR by TCRdb, which kept only in-frame beta chains. Entries are consolidated by CDR3 protein sequence, retaining the most common genes and DNA. V and J calls and clone size were set by TCRdb, not the authors. For this sample there are 30,000 to 45,000 distinct CDR3 sequences; around 10% appear just once. 3% to 4.5% of the sample rests with the top ten.

The data originate from a study of neurological immune-mediated disorders (dated by TCRdb to the late 2010s). Notes on the research overall: The study compared peripheral blood TCR-beta repertoires of HTLV-I-associated myelopathy (HAM/TSP) patients, multiple sclerosis patients and healthy controls using UMI-based sequencing. Of the approximately 68 subjects in the cohort, around 14 were HAM/TSP patients, roughly 35 were multiple sclerosis patients, and 20 were healthy controls. The approximately 110 TCR-beta libraries covered PBMC samples along with longitudinal samples, technical triplicates, and paired sorted CD4+ and CD8+ T-cell subsets. Overall study outcomes, separate from this receptor: TCR clonal expansion was highest in HAM/TSP patients and lowest in MS patients, with MS patients falling below even healthy controls. No identical CDR3 amino acid sequences were found to be shared among expanded clones across subjects, suggesting that TCR-beta repertoires were private in all groups.

The CDR3 measures 11 amino acids from cysteine to phenylalanine. This entry keeps only the CDR3 DNA: 33 bases, framed from base 1. The trim is 6 bases for V and 8 bases for J, with a gap of 8 bases between the germline ends. The germline V gene encodes CDR1 SGHVS and CDR2 FQNEAQ. TCR libraries for sorted subsets were made from under 1.1 million sorted CD4+ or CD8+ T cells. PBMCs were separated from peripheral blood using Ficoll-Hypaque density gradient centrifugation and then cryopreserved in liquid nitrogen. The study also sequenced paired sorted CD4+ and CD8+ subsets from healthy controls, HAM/TSP patients and MS patients.

The sequence derives from a woman aged 30 to 39 with HTLV-1-associated myelopathy (HAM/TSP). The sample was CD4+ T cells from blood. The chain is encoded by TRBV7-8 joined to TRBJ2-1; the D call could be TRBD1 or TRBD2, with each sharing 6 bases. The DNA is TGTGCCAGCAGAGGGGGGCATGAGCAGTTCTTC. This gives the protein CASRGGHEQFF.